This is a list of T cell receptor beta chains from one sample in a study of T-cell memory formation after mild COVID-19. TCRdb re-called the 5' RACE reads through MiXCR, storing one row per CDR3 protein. The table includes hundreds of thousands of distinct CDR3 sequences, roughly 15% detected once. What was sequenced was PBMCs or a T cell subset sorted from them (not recorded which). Receptor source: a man aged 18 to 30 who had mild COVID-19 (a few samples of this study predate the infection). Cell type and time point are not known. The CDR3 runs from the conserved cysteine through the conserved F or W. D genes are given only for firm matches. Size values are once, few and many counts, or a class for expanded clones, and some rows have none.

d_gene	v_gene	abundance	j_gene	CDR3aa	CDR3nt
.	TRBV6-5	few	TRBJ1-1	CASSYRQNTEAFF	TGTGCCAGCAGTTACAGACAAAACACTGAAGCTTTCTTT
.	TRBV6-5	.	TRBJ2-1	CASGGLPREQFF	TGTGCCAGCGGCGGACTCCCTAGGGAGCAGTTCTTC
.	TRBV27	.	TRBJ1-1	CASSLSPDMNTEAFF	TGTGCCAGCAGTTTATCGCCGGACATGAACACTGAAGCTTTCTTT
.	TRBV14	few	TRBJ1-2	CASSQQGGRYTF	TGTGCCAGCAGCCAGCAAGGGGGTCGCTACACCTTC
TRBD1	TRBV11-2	.	TRBJ1-4	CASSPRQGEEEKLFF	TGTGCCAGCAGCCCCAGACAGGGAGAGGAGGAAAAACTGTTTTTT
.	TRBV4-1	few	TRBJ2-4	CASSHGTWRAKNIQYF	TGCGCCAGCAGCCACGGAACCTGGCGTGCCAAAAACATTCAGTACTTC
.	TRBV4-3	once	TRBJ2-1	CASSQDARPVKQLWNEQFF	TGCGCCAGCAGCCAAGACGCCAGGCCCGTTAAGCAATTGTGGAATGAGCAGTTCTTC
TRBD1	TRBV6-5	.	TRBJ1-6	CASSYGTGHYNSPLHF	TGTGCCAGCAGTTACGGGACAGGGCACTATAATTCACCCCTCCACTTT
TRBD2	TRBV20-1	few	TRBJ2-7	CSARGTSDYEQYF	TGCAGTGCTAGAGGGACTAGCGACTACGAGCAGTACTTC
.	TRBV5-6	few	TRBJ2-7	CASSETGLSFDEQYF	TGTGCCAGCAGCGAGACAGGCCTCTCCTTCGACGAGCAGTACTTC
.	TRBV7-2	.	TRBJ1-1	CASTKALNTEAFF	TGTGCCAGCACCAAAGCACTGAACACTGAAGCTTTCTTT
.	TRBV20-1	.	TRBJ1-1	CSARDLNTEAFF	TGCAGTGCCCGGGATTTGAACACTGAAGCTTTCTTT
TRBD1	TRBV13	few	TRBJ1-6	CASSFGTGQKTPLHF	TGTGCCAGCAGCTTTGGGACAGGGCAAAAGACACCCCTCCACTTT
.	TRBV6-2/TRBV6-3	.	TRBJ1-6	CASSLVPAYNSPLHF	TGTGCCAGCAGTTTAGTTCCTGCTTATAATTCACCCCTCCACTTT
TRBD1	TRBV7-6	few	TRBJ2-5	CASSFNRGSQQETQYF	TGTGCCAGCAGCTTTAACAGGGGGTCTCAACAAGAGACCCAGTACTTC
TRBD2	TRBV4-1	once	TRBJ2-7	CASSQVEASGYEQYF	TGCGCCAGCAGCCAAGTGGAGGCTAGCGGATACGAGCAGTACTTC
TRBD2	TRBV20-1	few	TRBJ2-7	CSAPFYSGLRYEQYF	TGCAGTGCCCCTTTCTATAGCGGGTTACGTTACGAGCAGTACTTC
.	TRBV7-2	.	TRBJ2-1	CASSIRSGEQFF	TGTGCCAGCAGCATCAGATCCGGTGAGCAGTTCTTC
TRBD1	TRBV18	many	TRBJ2-5	CASSRRTGEEETQYF	TGTGCCAGCTCACGTCGGACAGGGGAGGAAGAGACCCAGTACTTC
.	TRBV2	.	TRBJ2-5	CANLPPGGAQETQYF	TGTGCCAACCTGCCCCCTGGGGGCGCCCAAGAGACCCAGTACTTC
.	TRBV15	.	TRBJ1-4	CATSRRSGRVSFEKLFF	TGTGCCACCAGCAGACGTTCCGGCAGGGTGTCGTTCGAAAAACTGTTTTTT
TRBD2	TRBV24-1	many	TRBJ2-1	CATSAAGGPYNEQFF	TGTGCCACCAGTGCCGCGGGGGGTCCCTACAATGAGCAGTTCTTC
.	TRBV12-3/TRBV12-4	.	TRBJ2-7	CASSPPAGTPGSYEQYF	TGTGCCAGCAGCCCCCCTGCGGGGACCCCCGGGTCCTACGAGCAGTACTTC
TRBD1	TRBV20-1	few	TRBJ1-5	CSARGTGAQPQHF	TGCAGTGCTAGAGGGACAGGGGCCCAGCCCCAGCATTTT
.	TRBV11-2	.	TRBJ2-1	CASSYRNEQFF	TGTGCCAGCAGCTATCGGAATGAGCAGTTCTTC
.	TRBV3-1	.	TRBJ2-4	CASSQDPSGTKTKNIQYF	TGTGCCAGCAGCCAAGATCCATCGGGGACAAAGACCAAAAACATTCAGTACTTC
.	TRBV5-1	few	TRBJ1-3	CASSLDSAGDSGNTIYF	TGCGCCAGCAGCTTGGACTCCGCTGGGGACTCTGGAAACACCATATATTTT
.	TRBV14	.	TRBJ2-7	CASSQDQGPSYEQYF	TGTGCCAGCAGCCAAGATCAGGGACCCAGCTACGAGCAGTACTTC
.	TRBV10-3	.	TRBJ1-5	CAISDGGGQPQHF	TGTGCCATCAGTGATGGCGGGGGTCAGCCCCAGCATTTT
.	TRBV12-3/TRBV12-4	few	TRBJ2-3	CASRGSTGNTDTQYF	TGTGCCAGCAGGGGTTCGACAGGAAACACAGATACGCAGTATTTT
TRBD1	TRBV7-2	.	TRBJ1-2	CASSLVIRGESYTF	TGTGCCAGCAGCTTAGTGATCAGGGGGGAGAGCTACACCTTC
.	TRBV6-2/TRBV6-3	.	TRBJ1-5	CASSQTENNQPQHF	TGTGCCAGCAGCCAAACAGAAAACAATCAGCCCCAGCATTTT
.	TRBV3-1	few	TRBJ2-7	CASSQGPLVQYF	TGTGCCAGCAGCCAAGGCCCCCTTGTGCAGTACTTC
.	TRBV20-1	many	TRBJ2-5	CSASKETQYF	TGCAGTGCTTCCAAAGAGACCCAGTACTTC
.	TRBV12-3/TRBV12-4	.	TRBJ2-1	CASIGRAFSDNEQFF	TGTGCCAGCATTGGCAGGGCGTTTTCTGACAATGAGCAGTTCTTC
.	TRBV27	.	TRBJ2-6	CASTQWGRPSSGANVLTF	TGTGCCAGCACCCAGTGGGGACGTCCGAGCTCTGGGGCCAACGTCCTGACTTTC
.	TRBV7-9	few	TRBJ2-3	CASSAGRITTQYF	TGTGCCAGCAGCGCTGGGCGCATTACTACGCAGTATTTT
TRBD2	TRBV6-5	many	TRBJ2-7	CASSYSGGTYEQYF	TGTGCCAGCAGTTATAGCGGGGGTACCTACGAGCAGTACTTC
.	TRBV10-3	.	TRBJ2-3	CAIRTRGGATDTQYF	TGTGCCATCAGGACCAGAGGGGGGGCGACAGATACGCAGTATTTT
.	TRBV7-2	many	TRBJ1-1	CASSPYTEAFF	TGTGCCAGCAGCCCGTACACTGAAGCTTTCTTT
.	TRBV7-2	.	TRBJ2-3	CASSHPLATQYF	TGTGCCAGCAGCCACCCCCTGGCTACGCAGTATTTT
.	TRBV7-2	few	TRBJ1-5	CASSLGSGGQPQHF	TGTGCCAGCAGCTTAGGTTCCGGGGGCCAGCCCCAGCATTTT
TRBD1	TRBV2	few	TRBJ1-5	CASSDGTGQNQPQHF	TGTGCCAGCAGTGATGGGACAGGACAGAATCAGCCCCAGCATTTT